This TCR beta chain was recovered during a study of T cell repertoires in aging, cancer and after chemotherapy. Background on the study: Donor ages fell into six groups from 30 or younger up to 70 or older.

CDR3 length equals 13 residues. Germline assignment: CDR1 ENHRY and CDR2 SYGVKD. V was pared by 8 bases and J by 3 bases, with 4 bases of the junction left unmatched. The template was genomic DNA from peripheral blood, not RNA. Concerning this clonotype: Its antigen is not known.

Study findings and constraints: Rebound thymic output was suggested by rising median generation probability during chemotherapy in each cancer cohort. These repertoire data do not allow conclusions about immunological memory after chemotherapy.

Multiplex touch-down PCR with TRB-A/B primers amplified rearranged V-D-J TRB sequences. TCRdb independently ran MiXCR on the multiplex PCR reads; one entry per CDR3 protein. The sample holds about 7,800 distinct CDR3 sequences, roughly 39% seen once. This clonotype originated in a human donor with a solid tumor. The gene calls are TRBV10-3 and TRBJ1-1; 9 nucleotides agree with TRBD1. Sequencing used blood. The CDR3 loop is CAIGDREYTEAFF. CDR3 DNA sequence: TGTGCCATCGGGGACAGGGAATACACTGAAGCTTTCTTT.